The 18 T cell receptor beta chains given below trace back to one sample, sequenced in a study of radiotherapy plus CTLA-4 blockade in lung cancer. TCRdb's copy holds only in-frame clones and misses some; the assay was immunoSEQ multiplex PCR. The top ten hold about 7% of the sample, which has more than 100,000 clones, around 90% seen once. Sequenced material: peripheral blood, taken from a patient treated with radiotherapy plus ipilimumab. The receptors stem from a human donor with non-small cell lung cancer that progressed on radiotherapy plus ipilimumab.

The chain links TRBV4-1 to TRBJ2-7, with 9 bases identical to TRBD2. The CDR3 loop spans 15 amino acids. After removal of 3 bases from V and 3 bases from J, the junction contained 6 bases not matched to a gene. The germline V gene encodes CDR1 MGHRA and CDR2 YSYEKL. The CDR3 loop reads CASSQRGGAYYEQYF. CDR3 DNA: TGCGCCAGCAGCCAGCGGGGGGGGGCTTACTACGAGCAGTACTTC.

The V call is TRBV6-1, the J call TRBJ1-5; D is uncertain. There are 12 residues in the CDR3. CDR1 and CDR2 from the germline V gene are MNHNS and SASEGT. Trimming pared 1 base from V and 9 bases from J, leaving 7 bases between. The CDR3 DNA sequence: TGTGCCAGCAGTGAAGTCTCCCGGCCCCAGCATTTT. Amino acid sequence: CASSEVSRPQHF.

This clone came up a few times. The CDR3 loop is CASSVAHTGELFF. CDR3 sequence (DNA): TGTGCCAGCAGCGTAGCTCACACCGGGGAGCTGTTTTTT. V and J are TRBV9 and TRBJ2-2; D not resolved. This CDR3 has 13 amino acids. Germline V gives CDR1 SGDLS, CDR2 YYNGEE. V lost 0 bases, J lost 3 bases, and 3 bases lay in between. Based on the CDR3 plus reference TRBV9 and TRBJ2-2, the full variable domain is DSGVTQTPKHLITATGQRVTLRCSPRSGDLSVYWYQQSLDQGLQFLIQYYNGEERAKGNILERFSAQQFPDLHSELNLSSLELGDSALYFCASSVAHTGELFFGEGSRLTVL.

The chain combines TRBV7-8 with TRBJ1-1; D is perhaps TRBD1 (5 bases). The V gene's germline CDR1 is SGHVS and CDR2 FQNEAQ. The V gene lost 3 bases and the J gene lost 8 bases, with 13 bases spanning the gap. CDR3 length equals 13 residues. The CDR3 protein is CASSFRGDLEAFF. Here the CDR3 DNA reads TGTGCCAGCAGCTTCAGAGGGGACCTCGAAGCTTTCTTT.

This sequence joins TRBV5-6 and TRBJ2-1; a weak D match, TRBD2 (6 bases). The CDR3 sequence is 18 residues long. Germline V gene data show CDR1 as SGHDT and CDR2 as YYEEEE. The V gene lost 2 bases and the J gene lost 7 bases, with 25 bases spanning the gap. The CDR3 DNA is TGTGCCAGCAGCTTTCGGGTAGCTGGTTGGCTAGCGAAAAATGAGCAGTTCTTC. Translated: CASSFRVAGWLAKNEQFF.

This chain links TRBV11-2 with TRBJ1-2; TRBD1 matches at 8 bases. This CDR3 comprises 13 residues. Germline CDR1 and CDR2: SGHAT and FQNNGV. V shed 4 bases and J 8 bases; nucleotides not matched to a gene: 6. The CDR3 here is CASSWTGSGGYTF. The CDR3 DNA is TGTGCCAGCAGCTGGACAGGGTCCGGGGGCTACACCTTC.

V usage is TRBV2 and J usage is TRBJ1-3, with 7 bases fitting TRBD1. Germline lookup yields CDR1 SNHLY and CDR2 FYNNEI. Trimming removed 9 bases from V and 6 bases from J; junction bases left unmatched: 8. The CDR3 is made up of 13 amino acids. The CDR3 region has the DNA TGTGCCAGGTCCGGGACAGAATTAAACACCATATATTTT. Translation gives CARSGTELNTIYF.

The chain couples TRBV9 to TRBJ2-7, with D perhaps matching TRBD1 (5 bases). Germline V CDR1 and CDR2: SGDLS, YYNGEE. The CDR3 totals 16 residues. V was shortened by 4 bases and J by 7 bases, with 24 bases between the two germline ends. Here the CDR3 reads CASSRTHGVPRREQYF. CDR3 in DNA: TGTGCCAGCAGCCGGACACATGGGGTCCCCCGCCGGGAGCAGTACTTC.

A remark on this clone: The junction departs from the called germline gene at one end, perhaps through a read error. This chain uses TRBV7-7 with TRBJ2-5; TRBD2 aligns across 7 bases. The CDR3 contains 14 residues. The germline V gene has CDR1 SSHAT and CDR2 FNYEAQ (reference sequence). This CDR3 reads CASSLAGREETQYF. The CDR3 DNA is TGTGCTAGCAGCTTGGCGGGGAGGGAAGAGACCCAGTACTTC.

This chain uses TRBV11-3 with TRBJ2-4; 9 bases agree with TRBD2. From germline, CDR1 is SGHNT and CDR2 YENEEA. V dropped 4 bases and J dropped 5; count of bases not matched to a gene: 6. This CDR3 contains 15 residues. CDR3 DNA: TGTGCCAGCAGCTCCCGGGGCGGGAGGGAAAACATTCAGTACTTC. As protein: CASSSRGGRENIQYF.

The rearrangement links TRBV27 to TRBJ2-2; D ambiguous. CDR3 length: 14 residues. From germline, CDR1 is MNHEY and CDR2 SMNVEV (reference sequence). The V and J ends lost 1 base and 0 bases respectively, with 3 bases between them. In DNA, the CDR3 is TGTGCCAGCAGTTTATGCTCGAACACCGGGGAGCTGTTTTTT. It encodes CASSLCSNTGELFF.

Notes on this clone: The same CDR3 also results from other DNA sequences found in this sample. This chain connects TRBV2 to TRBJ1-1, with TRBD1 as a possible D gene (6 bases). Trimming left V 1 base short and J 8 bases short, with 14 bases between. The germline V gene encodes CDR1 SNHLY and CDR2 FYNNEI. The CDR3 runs 14 residues. CDR3 bases: TGTGCCAGCAGTGAAGAGACAGGTGTATCGGAAGCTTTCTTT. Its protein product is CASSEETGVSEAFF.

This clone was seen once. The J gene is TRBJ2-7, the V gene TRBV21-1; the table's D call of TRBD2 was not tested on the DNA. TRBV21-1 is annotated as a pseudogene. The CDR3 has 19 amino acids. The CDR3 DNA sequence: TGTGCCAGCAGCAAAAGTTGGGTGGGTAGCGGTAGGTGCTCCTACGAGCAGTACTTC. It translates to CASSKSWVGSGRCSYEQYF.

The rearrangement joins TRBV6-1 to TRBJ1-5; D uncertain. The V gene lost 0 bases and the J gene lost 7 bases, with 10 bases spanning the gap. The length of the CDR3 is 14 residues. Germline V gives CDR1 MNHNS, CDR2 SASEGT. CDR3 nucleotides: TGTGCCAGCAGTGAAGCCCTGTGGAGGCAGCCCCAGCATTTT. It is translated as CASSEALWRQPQHF.

The CDR3 DNA reads as TGTGCCAGCAGCTTAACCAGCGTAAATACGCAGTATTTT. Translating it yields CASSLTSVNTQYF. This rearrangement joins TRBV7-2 to TRBJ2-3; D unclear. V gave up 2 bases and J gave up 7 bases, with 10 bases separating them. Germline loops: CDR1 SGHTA, CDR2 FQGNSA. This CDR3 spans 13 amino acids.

The chain joins TRBV25-1 to TRBJ2-3; D possibly corresponds to TRBD2 (6 bases). The V gene's germline CDR1 is MGHDK and CDR2 SYGVNS. Trimming removed 7 bases from V and 2 bases from J, with 16 bases in between. CDR3 length equals 15 residues. The CDR3 loop reads CASTKGLSFTDTQYF. The CDR3 DNA is TGTGCCAGCACCAAGGGACTCAGTTTCACAGATACGCAGTATTTT.

This clone was found a few times. The chain couples TRBV6-6 to TRBJ2-2; TRBD2 matches at 8 bases. V shed 0 bases and J 3 bases; nucleotides not matched to a gene: 3. Germline V lookup: CDR1 MNHNY, CDR2 SVGAGI (reference sequence). The CDR3 consists of 16 residues. In nucleotides, the CDR3 is TGTGCCAGCAGTTACTCGTCGGGAGGGTACACCGGGGAGCTGTTTTTT. It is translated as CASSYSSGGYTGELFF.

The rearrangement uses TRBV7-9 and TRBJ2-7; 11 bases agree with TRBD2. V shed 5 bases and J 0 bases; nucleotides not matched to a gene: 9. This CDR3 contains 17 residues. Germline CDR1 reads SEHNR; CDR2 reads FQNEAQ (reference sequence). Here the CDR3 reads CASSPRGTSGYSYEQYF. Written as DNA, the CDR3 is TGTGCCAGCAGCCCGAGAGGGACTAGCGGTTACTCCTACGAGCAGTACTTC.